The clone carrying this TCR beta chain came up a few times. Germline CDR1 reads SGHNT; CDR2 reads YYREEE (reference sequence). V shed 4 bases and J shed 7 bases, with 15 bases lying between them. The length of the CDR3 is 13 residues. These data originate in a study of blood T cell repertoires in COVID-19. On the study more broadly: From the United States, Italy and Spain came samples of acute and convalescent COVID-19. From T cells, B-cell-depleted T cells, or PBMCs came the material, which was cDNA or gDNA.

In the original processing: Estimates of nucleated cell counts were drawn from the amplification of reference gene primers. Clones were sequenced by immunoSEQ multiplex PCR, and TCRdb holds only the in-frame ones, with some missing. From that table come the V and J calls and clone size; the DNA was used to work out D and trimming. Among just over 95,000 clones, roughly 82% were seen once, and the ten largest hold under 20%. Specimen: peripheral blood. This TCR was recovered from an older man with acute or convalescent COVID-19. The rearrangement uses TRBV5-4 and TRBJ2-7; D not certain. DNA of the CDR3: TGTGCCAGCAGCGTTCCGGGTCTACTAGAGCAGTACTTC. Encoded protein: CASSVPGLLEQYF.